One T cell receptor beta chain is described in this entry. These data come from a study of blood T cell repertoires in COVID-19. Study background: Samples taken during acute and convalescent COVID-19 were collected in the United States, Italy and Spain.

As processed by the authors: Reference gene primer amplification gave nucleated cell count estimates. Only in-frame clones appear in the TCRdb table, and some are missing; sequencing was by immunoSEQ multiplex PCR. The V and J calls and clone size were taken over from that table, and D and trimming were inferred from the DNA. The sample shows about 110,000 clones, 60% to 85% of them seen only once. The J segment lost 5 bases and the V segment lost 3 bases, leaving 4 bases of the junction unmatched. This CDR3 region has 15 residues. Germline V gives CDR1 SGHTS, CDR2 YDEGEE. The sequence derives from a man in his 70s with acute or convalescent COVID-19. The chain employs TRBV5-8 and TRBJ1-6; 8 bases align to TRBD1. The sample consisted of peripheral blood. In nucleotides, the CDR3 is TGTGCCAGCAGCTGGGGACAGGATAATAATTCACCCCTCCACTTT. It translates to CASSWGQDNNSPLHF.